This paragraph reports one TCR beta chain. The antigen remains unidentified. At one end the junction does not follow the germline gene, possibly because of a read error. Germline loops: CDR1 KGHDR, CDR2 SFDVKD. The CDR3 contains 16 residues. This sample was taken from a study of response to subunit inactivated influenza vaccine. General study results and limits: Seasonal influenza vaccination, on each occasion, was suggested by the authors to recruit few new T cells.

TCRdb independently ran MiXCR on the RT-PCR reads; one entry per CDR3 protein. The data contain 610,000 or so distinct CDR3 sequences, around 15% of them seen just once; the ten biggest clones take up roughly 11%. The sequencing used PBMCs from blood, collected 11 to 12 days after vaccination. J is TRBJ2-3 and V is TRBV24-1, with unresolved D. The clonotype was recovered from a man aged 50-60 years who received an inactivated influenza vaccine. In DNA form, the CDR3 reads TGTGCCACCAGTGCTTTGAAGGGCGGTAGCACAGATACGCAGTATTTT. Protein sequence: CATSALKGGSTDTQYF.